One sample yielded the 23 T cell receptor beta chains listed below, sequenced in a study of regulatory T cells in long-lasting Graves disease. The time point here: persistent/refractory GD, antithyroid drugs over 5 years with positive TRAb. Scientists built the TCR library using RNA that was extracted from PBMCs. Both iRepertoire HTBI primers and Arm-PCR of CDR3 regions were used to build the TCR beta libraries. TCRdb called the multiplex PCR reads again in MiXCR, with one record for every CDR3 protein. The repertoire holds fewer than 600,000 distinct CDR3 sequences, with less than 25% as singletons. Sequencing used peripheral blood mononuclear cells (PBMCs), obtained when the disease was refractory, from a patient treated with antithyroid drugs. The source is a female donor with Graves disease.

There are many counts of this clonotype. This chain connects TRBV20-1 to TRBJ2-5, with TRBD2 identical over 8 bases. V trimming: 2 bases; J trimming: 3 bases; junction bases outside the gene matches: 5. The CDR3 consists of 14 residues. Germline V lookup: CDR1 DFQATT, CDR2 SNEGSKA (reference sequence). The CDR3 DNA sequence: TGCAGTGCTAGACCTGGGACTAGTGAAGAGACCCAGTACTTC. Translating it yields CSARPGTSEETQYF.

V gene TRBV28 combines with J gene TRBJ2-4; D is possibly TRBD1 (5 bases). V lost 9 bases and J 0 bases, leaving 15 bases between the germline ends. Germline assignment: CDR1 MDHEN and CDR2 SYDVKM. The CDR3 spans 15 residues. CDR3 in amino acids: CASSWTPLAKNIQYF. For the CDR3, the DNA is TGTGCCAGTTCCTGGACACCTCTAGCCAAAAACATTCAGTACTTC. Supplemented by reference TRBV28 and TRBJ2-4, the full variable domain reads DVKVTQSSRYLVKRTGEKVFLECVQDMDHENMFWYRQDPGLGLRLIYFSYDVKMKEKGDIPEGYSVSREKKERFSLILESASTNQTSMYLCASSWTPLAKNIQYFGAGTRLSVL.

This clonotype has more than one count but fewer than ten. The chain employs TRBV5-6 and TRBJ2-7, with a possible D match to TRBD2 (6 bases). CDR3 length: 12 amino acids. V lost 4 bases and J lost 9, with 14 bases in between. CDR1 is SGHDT, CDR2 YYEEEE, per germline. This CDR3 reads CASSQGLAWQYF. The CDR3 DNA reads as TGTGCCAGCAGCCAAGGTCTAGCGTGGCAGTACTTC.

This clonotype appeared many times. V and J are TRBV12-3 or TRBV12-4 and TRBJ1-2, with D possibly being TRBD1 (6 bases). Trimming took off 0 bases at V and 5 bases at J, with 10 bases between the two ends. The length of the CDR3 is 14 residues. CDR3 in amino acids: CASSLAGRGYGYTF. DNA for the CDR3: TGTGCCAGCAGTTTAGCGGGCAGGGGTTATGGCTACACCTTC.

This chain joins TRBV29-1 and TRBJ1-4; D remains unclear. The CDR3 consists of 13 residues. Germline assignment: CDR1 SQVTM and CDR2 ANQGSEA. Trimming removed 4 bases at V and 0 bases at J, with 6 bases between. The CDR3 nucleotides read TGCAGCGTTGGTGGAGCAACTAATGAAAAACTGTTTTTT. It is translated as CSVGGATNEKLFF.

The genes are TRBV6-1 and TRBJ2-1; 10 bases agree with TRBD2. The CDR3 extends over 14 amino acids. Germline V gives CDR1 MNHNS, CDR2 SASEGT. The V segment lost 5 bases and the J segment 8 bases; nucleotides outside the gene matches: 6. The CDR3 spells CASSKGLAVDEQFF. The DNA of the CDR3 is TGTGCCAGCAGTAAAGGACTAGCGGTTGATGAGCAGTTCTTC.

To note about this clonotype: One base away lies a much larger clone, so this may be a sequencing read error. The CDR3 end shows no conserved phenylalanine or tryptophan, and so a read error is likely. The chain links TRBV7-2 to TRBJ1-2; possible D gene TRBD1, 5 bases. The germline V and J ends were trimmed by 5 bases and 4 bases, with 14 bases remaining between them. Per the germline V gene, CDR1 is SGHTA and CDR2 is FQGNSA. The CDR3 has 14 residues. CDR3 in DNA: TGTGCCAGCAGCCTCAAGACAGCTAGCTATGGCTACACCCTC. The encoded protein is CASSLKTASYGYTL.

The rearrangement joins TRBV6-1 to TRBJ1-6; the D is unclear. Looked up from germline, CDR1 is MNHNS and CDR2 is SASEGT. The CDR3 runs to 12 residues. V dropped 8 bases and J dropped 10 bases, with 12 bases sitting between them. CDR3 nucleotide sequence: TGTGCCAGCGCTGGCCTTGGATCACCCCTCCACTTT. It specifies CASAGLGSPLHF.

V is TRBV25-1 and J is TRBJ1-6; D is uncertain. V gave up 7 bases and J gave up 10 bases, with 11 bases separating them. Germline assignment: CDR1 MGHDK and CDR2 SYGVNS. This CDR3 is built from 12 residues. In nucleotides, the CDR3 is TGTGCCAGCACCGGGCATGGATCACCCCTCCACTTT. It encodes CASTGHGSPLHF.

This clonotype was counted many times. The chain uses TRBV6-1 and TRBJ1-5; no reliable D call. This CDR3 region has 13 residues. The V gene lost 6 bases and the J gene lost 4 bases, with 10 bases spanning the gap. Germline CDR1 reads MNHNS; CDR2 reads SASEGT. CDR3 DNA sequence: TGTGCCAGCAGCTATCGCTTAAATCAGCCCCAGCATTTT. Residues: CASSYRLNQPQHF.

This clonotype was detected a few times. Mismatch with germline at one junction end may stem from a read error. This sequence joins TRBV7-2 and TRBJ2-7, with TRBD2 identical over 9 bases. Looked up from germline, CDR1 is SGHTA and CDR2 is FQGNSA. The CDR3 is made up of 15 amino acids. In nucleotides, the CDR3 is TGTGCCAGCAGTTTAGCCAGCGGGAGGTCTTACGAGCAGTACTTC. Translation gives CASSLASGRSYEQYF.

This clonotype was seen a handful of times. The rearrangement links TRBV3-1 to TRBJ1-4; TRBD1 matches 7 bases. J gave up 12 bases and V 2 bases, and 9 bases lay outside the gene matches. CDR3 length equals 14 residues. In germline, CDR1 is LGHDT, CDR2 YNNKEL (reference sequence). CDR3 region: CASSQSPGQMELFF. The CDR3 DNA reads TGTGCCAGCAGCCAATCGCCGGGACAGATGGAACTGTTTTTT.

This clonotype came up a few times. A junction boundary mismatches the germline segment, possibly from a read error. The chain uses TRBV5-1 and TRBJ2-7, with D possibly TRBD2 on 6 matching bases. The germline V gene encodes CDR1 SGHRS and CDR2 YFSETQ. The CDR3 loop spans 14 amino acids. For the CDR3, the DNA is TGTGCCAGTGCCCCCGGGACTGGATCCTACGAGCAGTACTTC. This translates into CASAPGTGSYEQYF.

This clonotype was recorded once. This may be a read error: a much more frequent sequence differs by one nucleotide. The chain has TRBV6-5 and TRBJ1-1; 9 nucleotides match TRBD1. This CDR3 is built from 15 residues. The germline gives CDR1 MNHEY, CDR2 SVGAGI. Trimming at V came to 4 bases and at J to 5 bases, leaving 8 bases not matched to a gene. CDR3 in amino acids: CASSCLGQGRTEAFF. The CDR3 DNA follows: TGTGCCAGCAGTTGCCTCGGACAGGGGAGGACTGAAGCTTTCTTT.

Ten or more counts support this clonotype. J is TRBJ1-4 and V is TRBV29-1, with no clear D. Trimming left V 3 bases short and J 8 bases short, with 4 bases between. Germline V CDR1 and CDR2: SQVTM, ANQGSEA. The CDR3 extends over 10 amino acids. The CDR3 DNA reads as TGCAGCGTTGAGGAAGAAAAACTGTTTTTT. Translation gives CSVEEEKLFF.

Concerning this clonotype: The conserved phenylalanine or tryptophan is not found at the CDR3 terminus, so this likely reflects a read error. CDR3: CASSTSYEQYS. The CDR3 nucleotides read TGTGCCAGCAGCACGTCCTACGAGCAGTACTCC. The chain carries TRBV7-9 and TRBJ2-7; no reliable D call. V was cut by 5 bases and J by 1 base, with 3 bases left in between. The germline gives CDR1 SEHNR, CDR2 FQNEAQ (reference sequence). The CDR3 is 11 amino acids.

This clonotype was detected ten times or more. V usage is TRBV2 and J usage is TRBJ2-7; 8 nucleotides align to TRBD1. V lost 4 bases, J lost 5 bases, and 7 bases stayed unmatched. Germline-derived CDR1 and CDR2 are SNHLY and FYNNEI. This CDR3 comprises 14 residues. The CDR3 region is CASSGGQGGNEQYF. The DNA for the CDR3 is TGTGCCAGCAGTGGAGGACAGGGAGGCAACGAGCAGTACTTC.

CDR3 amino acids: CSARPGTSGFGPYEQYF. CDR3 nucleotides: TGCAGTGCTCGGCCCGGGACTAGCGGTTTCGGTCCCTACGAGCAGTACTTC. This sequence joins TRBV20-1 and TRBJ2-7; 11 bases match TRBD2. J lost 2 bases, V lost 5 bases, and 14 bases had no gene match. The germline CDR1 and CDR2 sequences are DFQATT and SNEGSKA (reference sequence). The CDR3 spans 17 residues.

The chain couples TRBV7-3 to TRBJ2-2; no clear D. From germline, CDR1 is SGHTA and CDR2 FQGTGA. The CDR3 consists of 13 residues. V lost 6 bases and J lost 4, with 9 bases in between. The DNA for the CDR3 is TGTGCCAGCAGTCAAATCTCCACCGGGGAGCTGTTTTTT. Protein sequence: CASSQISTGELFF.

This clonotype was seen only a few times. This chain uses TRBV19 with TRBJ2-5; D is uncertain. The CDR3 sequence is 13 residues long. Germline loops: CDR1 LNHDA, CDR2 SQIVND (reference sequence). V shed 0 bases and J shed 5 bases, with 7 bases lying between them. CDR3 coding DNA: TGTGCCAGTAGTATAGATAATTCTGAGACCCAGTACTTC. Protein: CASSIDNSETQYF.

This clonotype appeared many times. The rearrangement uses TRBV28 and TRBJ1-2; 8 nucleotides match TRBD1. With 8 bases clipped from V and 1 base from J, the junction kept 9 bases outside the gene matches. This CDR3 spans 15 amino acids. The germline CDR1 and CDR2 sequences are MDHEN and SYDVKM. The CDR3 protein is CASGETGGNNYGYTF. The CDR3 nucleotides read TGTGCCAGCGGCGAAACAGGGGGAAATAACTATGGCTACACCTTC.

This rearrangement joins TRBV2 to TRBJ1-6; D is perhaps TRBD1 (6 bases). V lost 6 bases and J 2 bases, leaving 8 bases between the germline ends. Germline V CDR1 and CDR2: SNHLY, FYNNEI. This CDR3 has 14 residues. The CDR3 bases are TGTGCCAGCAGGCAGGGGACCTATAATTCACCCCTCCACTTT. Translated, it gives CASRQGTYNSPLHF. The full variable domain, its missing parts supplied by reference TRBV2 and TRBJ1-6, is EPEVTQTPSHQVTQMGQEVILRCVPISNHLYFYWYRQILGQKVEFLVSFYNNEISEKSEIFDDQFSVERPDGSNFTLKIRSTKLEDSAMYFCASRQGTYNSPLHFGNGTRLTVT.

Comment on this clonotype: A much larger clone differs from this one at a single base, so this may be a read error. The genes are TRBV11-2 and TRBJ2-3, with 7 positions matching TRBD2. Germline CDR1 SGHAT, CDR2 FQNNGV. The junction had 0 bases not matched to a gene; V was cut back by 5 bases and J by 4 bases. The CDR3 totals 12 residues. The DNA for the CDR3 is TGTGCCAGCAGCGGACTAGCAGATACGCAGTATTTT. The encoded protein is CASSGLADTQYF.